What follows is one T cell receptor beta chain and its context. This specimen belongs to a study of OX40 agonist ivuxolimab in advanced cancers. Study details: Patients were dosed intravenously with ivuxolimab at 0.01 to 10 mg/kg every 2 weeks.

The timepoints at which blood was sampled were baseline, cycle 4 day 1, and cycle 7 day 1. TCRdb's copy holds only in-frame clones and misses some; the assay was immunoSEQ multiplex PCR. The data show roughly 80,000 clones, about 90% seen once. V was cut by 0 bases and J by 7 bases, with 11 bases left in between. Germline CDR1 SGHTS, CDR2 YDEGEE. This CDR3 is 14 amino acids long. J is TRBJ2-1 and V is TRBV5-8; D is perhaps TRBD1 or TRBD2 (5 bases each). This specimen was CD4+ or CD8+ T cells sorted from blood, taken in a trial of the OX40 agonist ivuxolimab. This clonotype originated in an adult with an advanced solid tumor such as melanoma, head and neck, liver or kidney cancer. The CDR3 DNA is TGTGCCAGCAGCTTGGCTGAGGGGTTAAATGAGCAGTTCTTC. Translated: CASSLAEGLNEQFF.